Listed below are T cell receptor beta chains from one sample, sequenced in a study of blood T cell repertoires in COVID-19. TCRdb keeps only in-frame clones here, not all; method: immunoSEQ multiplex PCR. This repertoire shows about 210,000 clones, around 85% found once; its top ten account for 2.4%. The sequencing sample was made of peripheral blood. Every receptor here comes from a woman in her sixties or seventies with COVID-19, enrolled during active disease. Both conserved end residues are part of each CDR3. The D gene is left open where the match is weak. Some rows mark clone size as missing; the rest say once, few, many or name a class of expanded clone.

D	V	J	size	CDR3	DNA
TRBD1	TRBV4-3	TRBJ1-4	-	CASSQAPGTGVKMWKLFF	TGCGCCAGCAGCCAAGCCCCAGGGACAGGGGTCAAAATGTGGAAACTGTTTTTT
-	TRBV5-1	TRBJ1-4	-	CASRGTYGEKLFF	TGCGCCAGCCGGGGGACCTATGGGGAAAAACTGTTTTTT
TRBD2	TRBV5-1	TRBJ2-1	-	CASSLGTSGLRNEQFF	TGCGCCAGCAGCTTGGGGACTAGCGGCCTCAGAAATGAGCAGTTCTTC
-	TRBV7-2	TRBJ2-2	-	CASSQRGQYTGELFF	TGTGCCAGCAGCCAACGTGGACAGTACACCGGGGAGCTGTTTTTT
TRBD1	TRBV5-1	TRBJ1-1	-	CASRTGPGNTEAFF	TGCGCCAGCAGGACAGGGCCCGGGAACACTGAAGCTTTCTTT
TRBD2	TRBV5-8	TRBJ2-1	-	CASRDPQRGTYNEQFF	TGTGCCAGCAGGGACCCCCAGCGGGGGACCTACAATGAGCAGTTCTTC
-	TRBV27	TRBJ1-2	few	CASSLTGVEGYTF	TGTGCCAGCAGTTTAACGGGGGTAGAGGGCTACACCTTC
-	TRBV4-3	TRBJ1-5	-	CASSQDRQGTGGQPQHF	TGCGCCAGCAGCCAAGATCGCCAAGGGACGGGAGGGCAGCCCCAGCATTTT
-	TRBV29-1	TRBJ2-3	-	CSVGGGASDTQYF	TGCAGCGTTGGGGGTGGGGCTTCGGATACGCAGTATTTT
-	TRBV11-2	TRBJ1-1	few	CASSLGRGLNTEAFF	TGTGCCAGCAGCTTAGGGAGGGGATTGAACACTGAAGCTTTCTTT
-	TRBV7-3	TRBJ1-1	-	CASSFTGKVTEAFF	TGTGCCAGCAGCTTTACAGGGAAGGTCACTGAAGCTTTCTTT
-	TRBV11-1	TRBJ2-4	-	CASSFGGEAKNIQYF	TGTGCCAGCAGCTTCGGAGGGGAAGCCAAAAACATTCAGTACTTC
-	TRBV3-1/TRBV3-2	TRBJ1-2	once	CASSRAGVGYTF	TGTGCCAGCAGCCGGGCAGGGGTCGGCTACACCTTC
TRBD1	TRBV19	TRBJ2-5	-	CASSIGQVGETQYF	TGTGCCAGTAGTATCGGACAGGTTGGGGAGACCCAGTACTTC
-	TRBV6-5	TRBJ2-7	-	CASTGGTYEQYF	TGTGCCAGCACCGGAGGTACCTACGAGCAGTACTTC
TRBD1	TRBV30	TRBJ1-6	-	CAWSPNRSTGRPHF	TGTGCCTGGAGTCCCAACCGATCGACAGGGCGGCCCCACTTT
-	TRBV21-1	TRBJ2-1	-	CASSKRPRSSSYNEQFF	TGTGCCAGCAGCAAACGACCGAGGTCGAGCTCCTACAATGAGCAGTTCTTC
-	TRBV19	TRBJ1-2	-	CASSLLGGNYGYTF	TGTGCCAGTAGCCTGTTGGGGGGGAACTATGGCTACACCTTC
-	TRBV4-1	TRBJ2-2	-	CASSQDLDGELFF	TGCGCCAGCAGCCAAGATTTAGACGGGGAGCTGTTTTTT
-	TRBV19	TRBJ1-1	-	CASSGTTGSKAFF	TGTGCCAGTAGTGGAACCACAGGGAGTAAAGCTTTCTTT
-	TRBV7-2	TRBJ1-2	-	CASSKGQNYGYTF	TGTGCCAGCAGCAAAGGACAGAACTATGGCTACACCTTC
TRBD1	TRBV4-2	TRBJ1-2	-	CASSQARTGVYGYTF	TGTGCCAGCAGCCAAGCGAGGACAGGGGTCTATGGCTACACCTTC
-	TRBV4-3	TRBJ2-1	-	CASSQDRGLYNEQFF	TGCGCCAGCAGCCAAGACAGGGGCCTGTACAATGAGCAGTTCTTC
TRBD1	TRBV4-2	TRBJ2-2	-	CASSAPGGLRNTGELFF	TGTGCCAGCAGCGCCCCAGGGGGCCTTCGGAACACCGGGGAGCTGTTTTTT
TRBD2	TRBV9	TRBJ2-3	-	CASSLLGLAGDTQYF	TGTGCCAGCAGCCTTCTCGGACTAGCAGGAGATACGCAGTATTTT
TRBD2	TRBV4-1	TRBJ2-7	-	CASSQRTLGVAGVYEQYF	TGCGCCAGCAGCCAGCGTACCCTTGGGGTAGCGGGAGTCTACGAGCAGTACTTC
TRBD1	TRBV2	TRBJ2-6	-	CASSFRDRAGANVLTF	TGTGCCAGCAGCTTCCGGGACAGGGCCGGGGCCAACGTCCTGACTTTC
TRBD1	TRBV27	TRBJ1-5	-	CASSLQGLGQPQHF	TGTGCCAGCAGCCTACAGGGGTTAGGGCAGCCCCAGCATTTT
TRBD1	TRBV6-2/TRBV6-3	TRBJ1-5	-	CASSFDRGRQPQHF	TGTGCCAGCAGTTTCGACAGGGGGCGTCAGCCCCAGCATTTT
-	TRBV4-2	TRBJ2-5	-	CASSQDHQGGQETQYF	TGTGCCAGCAGCCAAGATCATCAGGGAGGCCAAGAGACCCAGTACTTC
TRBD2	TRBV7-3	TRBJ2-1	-	CASSLSSGTSGNNEQFF	TGTGCCAGCAGCTTAAGTTCTGGGACTAGCGGGAACAATGAGCAGTTCTTC
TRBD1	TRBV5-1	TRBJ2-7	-	CASSYRQGNPMEQYF	TGCGCCAGCAGCTACAGACAGGGAAACCCCATGGAGCAGTACTTC
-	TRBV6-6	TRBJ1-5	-	CASSRGNSNQPQHF	TGTGCCAGCAGCAGGGGCAATAGCAATCAGCCCCAGCATTTT
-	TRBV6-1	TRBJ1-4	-	CASSENRATNEKLFF	TGTGCCAGCAGTGAGAACAGGGCAACTAATGAAAAACTGTTTTTT
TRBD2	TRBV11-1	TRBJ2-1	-	CASSLTGGYNEQFF	TGTGCCAGCAGCTTAACGGGAGGGTACAATGAGCAGTTCTTC
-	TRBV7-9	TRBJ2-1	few	CASRPPVSNNEQFF	TGTGCCAGCCGCCCTCCGGTTTCCAACAATGAGCAGTTCTTC
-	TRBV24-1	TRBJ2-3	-	CATSDSAAGVGRDTQYF	TGTGCCACCAGTGATAGCGCGGCAGGGGTGGGTAGGGATACGCAGTATTTT
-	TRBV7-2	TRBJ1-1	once	CASSLAIGDRFF	TGTGCCAGCAGCTTAGCAATAGGGGATAGGTTCTTT
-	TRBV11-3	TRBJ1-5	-	CASSLGGAQPQHF	TGTGCCAGCAGCTTAGGCGGGGCCCAGCCCCAGCATTTT
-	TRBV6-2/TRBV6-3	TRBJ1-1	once	CASSYTRNTEAFF	TGTGCCAGCAGTTATACCAGGAACACTGAAGCTTTCTTT
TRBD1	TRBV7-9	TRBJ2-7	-	CASSHPGQGVNEQYF	TGTGCCAGCAGCCACCCGGGACAGGGGGTGAACGAGCAGTACTTC
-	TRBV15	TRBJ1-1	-	CATSRDSGTNTEAFF	TGTGCCACCAGCAGAGATTCAGGAACGAACACTGAAGCTTTCTTT
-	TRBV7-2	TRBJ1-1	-	CASSLMAETEAFF	TGTGCCAGCAGCTTGATGGCGGAGACTGAAGCTTTCTTT
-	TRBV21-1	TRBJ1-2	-	CASSKVGKGGSAYGYTF	TGTGCCAGCAGCAAAGTCGGCAAAGGGGGCTCCGCATATGGCTACACCTTC
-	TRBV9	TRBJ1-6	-	CASSGPGPSSYNSPLHF	TGTGCCAGCAGCGGACCGGGTCCAAGCTCCTATAATTCACCCCTCCACTTT
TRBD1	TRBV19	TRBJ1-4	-	CASRAGTGGELFF	TGTGCCAGTAGGGCAGGGACAGGTGGAGAACTGTTTTTT
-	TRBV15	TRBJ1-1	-	CATSRDVGVSTEAFF	TGTGCCACCAGCAGAGATGTAGGGGTGAGCACTGAAGCTTTCTTT
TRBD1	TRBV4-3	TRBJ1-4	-	CASSQAGQGVEKLFF	TGCGCCAGCAGCCAAGCCGGACAGGGGGTTGAAAAACTGTTTTTT
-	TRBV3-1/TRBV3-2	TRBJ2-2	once	CASSRAANTGELFF	TGTGCCAGCAGCCGAGCGGCGAACACCGGGGAGCTGTTTTTT
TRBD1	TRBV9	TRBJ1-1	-	CASSVGDRGTEAFF	TGTGCCAGCAGCGTAGGGGACAGGGGCACTGAAGCTTTCTTT
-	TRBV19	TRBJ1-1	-	CASSNGLEAFF	TGTGCCAGTAGTAACGGACTGGAAGCTTTCTTT
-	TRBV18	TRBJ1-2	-	CASSPDRNYGYTF	TGTGCCAGCTCACCCGACAGAAACTATGGCTACACCTTC
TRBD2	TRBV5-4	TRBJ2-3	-	CASSLLITSGGAADTQYF	TGTGCCAGCAGCCTACTTATAACTAGCGGGGGGGCCGCGGATACGCAGTATTTT
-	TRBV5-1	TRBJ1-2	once	CASSLAVADYGYTF	TGCGCCAGCAGCTTGGCCGTGGCAGACTATGGCTACACCTTC
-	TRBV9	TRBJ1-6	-	CASSVVDGGSYNSPLHF	TGTGCCAGCAGCGTAGTAGACGGGGGGTCCTATAATTCACCCCTCCACTTT